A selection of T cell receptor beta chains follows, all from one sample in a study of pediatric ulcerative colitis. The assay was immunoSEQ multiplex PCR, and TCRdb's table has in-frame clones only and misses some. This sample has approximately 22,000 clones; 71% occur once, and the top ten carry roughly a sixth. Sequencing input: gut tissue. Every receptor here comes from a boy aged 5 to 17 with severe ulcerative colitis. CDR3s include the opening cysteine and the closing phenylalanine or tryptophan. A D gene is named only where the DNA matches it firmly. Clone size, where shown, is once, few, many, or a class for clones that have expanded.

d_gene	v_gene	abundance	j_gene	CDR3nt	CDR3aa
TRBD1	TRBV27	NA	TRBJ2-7	TGTGCCAGCAGTAACACAGGGGACTACGAGCAGTACTTC	CASSNTGDYEQYF
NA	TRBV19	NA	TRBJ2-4	TGTGCCAGTAGTATCCGCCGGGACCCACTTAAAGCCAAAAACATTCAGTACTTC	CASSIRRDPLKAKNIQYF
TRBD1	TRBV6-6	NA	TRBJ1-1	TGTGCCAGCAGTTACGCCCAGGGGGCCCGGACTGAAGCTTTCTTT	CASSYAQGARTEAFF
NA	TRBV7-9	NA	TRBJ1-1	TGTGCCAGCAGCTTTACGAACACTGAAGCTTTCTTT	CASSFTNTEAFF
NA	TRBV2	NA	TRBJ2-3	TGTGCCAGCAGACTGACTAGGGCTAGCACAGATACGCAGTATTTT	CASRLTRASTDTQYF
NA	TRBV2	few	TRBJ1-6	TGTGCCAGCAGCAGGGGCCATAATTCACCCCTCCACTTT	CASSRGHNSPLHF
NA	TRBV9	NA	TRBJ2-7	TGTGCCAGCAGCGTAACAGCGAGCTCCTACGAGCAGTACTTC	CASSVTASSYEQYF
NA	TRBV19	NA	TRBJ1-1	TGTGCCAGTAGTGTCAGGGTGTTTGTGAACACTGAAGCTTTCTTT	CASSVRVFVNTEAFF
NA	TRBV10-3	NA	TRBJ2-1	TGTGCCATCAGCGAAGGGCAGAGCTACAATGAGCAGTTCTTC	CAISEGQSYNEQFF
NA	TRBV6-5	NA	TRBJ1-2	TGTGCCAGCAGTTACTCGGGTCTATCCGCGGGCTACACCTTC	CASSYSGLSAGYTF
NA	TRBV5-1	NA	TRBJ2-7	TGCGCCTCTCGAGCAGCATCTTCCTACGAGCAGTACTTC	CASRAASSYEQYF
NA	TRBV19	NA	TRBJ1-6	TGTGCCAGTAGTATAGACCCGTCGAGCTCCTATAATTCACCCCTCCACTTT	CASSIDPSSSYNSPLHF
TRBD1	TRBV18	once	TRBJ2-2	TGTGCCAGCTCACCAACGGTACAGGGGACGGGTAACACCGGGGAGCTGTTTTTT	CASSPTVQGTGNTGELFF